This entry lists 29 T cell receptor beta chains sequenced from one sample in a study of CD4+ T cells in melanoma. This table comes from immunoSEQ multiplex PCR, and its TCRdb copy is limited to in-frame clones, with some not included. The table records 18,000 or so clones, roughly 80% of them present only once. The sequencing input was cells from a culture (not recorded whether cultured in vitro). These receptors all stem from a human donor with melanoma.

The gene calls are TRBV7-8 and TRBJ1-4, with a possible D match to TRBD1 (5 bases). This CDR3 has 15 amino acids. V was pared by 3 bases and J by 4 bases, with 12 bases between. Looked up from germline, CDR1 is SGHVS and CDR2 is FQNEAQ. CDR3 bases: TGTGCCAGCAGCTTCACGGGACTGAGTAATGAAAAACTGTTTTTT. It encodes CASSFTGLSNEKLFF.

The genes are TRBV7-2 and TRBJ1-5; the D is unclear. The V gene lost 3 bases and the J gene lost 0 bases, with 9 bases spanning the gap. The CDR3 is made up of 15 amino acids. In germline, CDR1 is SGHTA, CDR2 FQGNSA. This CDR3 reads CASSFNEYSNQPQHF. CDR3 coding DNA: TGTGCCAGCAGCTTCAACGAGTATAGCAATCAGCCCCAGCATTTT.

The V and J genes are TRBV11-2 and TRBJ2-5; possibly TRBD2 for D (7 bases). V shed 5 bases and J shed 1 base, with 11 bases lying between them. Germline V gene data show CDR1 as SGHAT and CDR2 as FQNNGV. The CDR3 totals 14 residues. The CDR3 region has the DNA TGTGCCAGCAGCGCGGGGGCCTTCCAAGAGACCCAGTACTTC. Translation gives CASSAGAFQETQYF. Full variable domain (remainder filled in from reference TRBV11-2 and TRBJ2-5): EAGVAQSPRYKIIEKRQSVAFWCNPISGHATLYWYQQILGQGPKLLIQFQNNGVVDDSQLPKDRFSAERLKGVDSTLKIQPAKLEDSAVYLCASSAGAFQETQYFGPGTRLLVL.

The chain combines TRBV5-1 with TRBJ1-1, with a possible D match to TRBD1 (6 bases). The V and J ends lost 2 bases and 5 bases respectively, with 13 bases between them. The CDR3 is made up of 14 amino acids. CDR1 is SGHRS, CDR2 YFSETQ, per germline. The CDR3 is CASSFRGGGTEAFF. DNA of the CDR3: TGCGCCAGCAGCTTTAGGGGGGGAGGGACTGAAGCTTTCTTT.

The chain links TRBV2 to TRBJ1-4, with 8 positions matching TRBD1. The CDR3 has 14 residues. The germline CDR1 and CDR2 sequences are SNHLY and FYNNEI. Trimming removed 11 bases from V and 1 base from J; junction bases left unmatched: 6. The CDR3 DNA follows: TGTGCCCTTGGACAGGGTTTAACTAATGAAAAACTGTTTTTT. Translated, it gives CALGQGLTNEKLFF.

The V and J genes are TRBV2 and TRBJ2-5; TRBD2 matches at 7 bases. Germline V gives CDR1 SNHLY, CDR2 FYNNEI. V was clipped by 8 bases and J by 4 bases; unmatched bases: 10. The CDR3 covers 14 residues. CDR3 sequence reads: CASGRDYSSETQYF. As DNA, the CDR3 is TGTGCCAGCGGCCGGGACTATTCCTCAGAGACCCAGTACTTC.

The genes are TRBV5-1 and TRBJ2-6; a possible D gene is TRBD1 (5 bases). Between the trimmed V and J ends, which lost 0 bases and 2 bases, there was a span of 9 bases. CDR1 and CDR2 (germline): SGHRS, YFSETQ. CDR3 length: 16 amino acids. Written as DNA, the CDR3 is TGCGCCAGCAGCTTGGCCGGCAGGGCTGGGGCCAACGTCCTGACTTTC. Translated, it gives CASSLAGRAGANVLTF. Full variable domain (missing parts from reference TRBV5-1 and TRBJ2-6): KAGVTQTPRYLIKTRGQQVTLSCSPISGHRSVSWYQQTPGQGLQFLFEYFSETQRNKGNFPGRFSGRQFSNSRSEMNVSTLELGDSALYLCASSLAGRAGANVLTFGAGSRLTVL.

The rearrangement uses TRBV5-1 and TRBJ2-7; 9 bases are a match to TRBD1. Germline assignment: CDR1 SGHRS and CDR2 YFSETQ. The CDR3 extends over 15 amino acids. Trimming removed 4 bases from V and 6 bases from J; junction bases left unmatched: 11. The CDR3 DNA is TGCGCCAGCAGCCAGGCCGGAAACAGGGGGCTCGAGCAGTACTTC. This gives the protein CASSQAGNRGLEQYF.

The rearrangement links TRBV18 to TRBJ1-5, with D possibly matching TRBD1 (6 bases). Germline assignment: CDR1 KGHSH and CDR2 LQKENI. This CDR3 region has 15 residues. Trimming shortened V by 1 base and J by 5 bases, and 12 bases separated the two germline ends. The CDR3 spells CASSPLDSMDQPQHF. CDR3 sequence (DNA): TGTGCCAGCTCACCACTGGACAGTATGGATCAGCCCCAGCATTTT.

In nucleotides, the CDR3 is TGTGCCAGCAGCGTGGGAGGGGGGGATGAAAAACTGTTTTTT. It yields the protein CASSVGGGDEKLFF. J is TRBJ1-4 and V is TRBV7-8, with D possibly matching TRBD1 (6 bases). V shed 5 bases and J shed 6 bases, with 13 bases lying between them. This CDR3 is built from 14 residues. Germline V CDR1 and CDR2: SGHVS, FQNEAQ.

V and J are TRBV5-5 and TRBJ2-5; D might be TRBD1 (5 bases). Per germline, CDR1 SGHKS and CDR2 YYEKEE (reference sequence). The CDR3 totals 13 residues. V lost 1 base to trimming and J lost 1 base, with 5 bases between them. The CDR3 region has the DNA TGTGCCAGCAGCTTGAGGGGCCAAGAGACCCAGTACTTC. Translation: CASSLRGQETQYF.

The V gene is TRBV7-2, the J gene TRBJ2-5; 13 nucleotides line up with TRBD2. The CDR3 extends over 17 amino acids. Trimming removed 5 bases from V and 3 bases from J; junction bases left unmatched: 9. Germline V gene lookup returns CDR1 SGHTA and CDR2 FQGNSA. The CDR3 protein is CASSPKPTSGGKETQYF. The DNA for the CDR3 is TGTGCCAGCAGCCCTAAACCGACTAGCGGGGGGAAAGAGACCCAGTACTTC. Variable domain in full (rest from reference TRBV7-2 and TRBJ2-5): GAGVSQSPSNKVTEKGKDVELRCDPISGHTALYWYRQSLGQGLEFLIYFQGNSAPDKSGLPSDRFSAERTGGSVSTLTIQRTQQEDSAVYLCASSPKPTSGGKETQYFGPGTRLLVL.

The rearrangement uses TRBV5-1 and TRBJ2-5, with unresolved D. The germline CDR1 and CDR2 sequences are SGHRS and YFSETQ. The CDR3 length is 13 residues. V gave up 1 base and J gave up 2 bases, with 6 bases separating them. This CDR3 is CASSLMHQETQYF. The CDR3 DNA reads as TGCGCCAGCAGCTTGATGCATCAAGAGACCCAGTACTTC.

The genes are TRBV6-6 and TRBJ2-1; TRBD2 agrees at 10 bases. V lost 8 bases and J lost 3; bases outside the gene matches: 7. CDR1 is MNHNY and CDR2 is SVGAGI in the germline V gene (reference sequence). CDR3 size: 15 residues. CDR3 sequence: CASAQGLAYYNEQFF. The CDR3 nucleotides are TGTGCCAGCGCCCAGGGACTAGCGTACTACAATGAGCAGTTCTTC.

The V and J genes are TRBV4-1 and TRBJ2-3, with D maybe TRBD2 (5 bases). Germline V lookup: CDR1 MGHRA, CDR2 YSYEKL. V was pared by 4 bases and J by 1 base, with 15 bases between. The CDR3 loop spans 16 amino acids. The CDR3 region has the DNA TGCGCCAGCAGCCCTTCAAAAGGGCGGGGCACAGATACGCAGTATTTT. Translating it yields CASSPSKGRGTDTQYF.

This chain uses TRBV5-1 with TRBJ2-1; 7 bases map to TRBD1. Per germline, CDR1 SGHRS and CDR2 YFSETQ. The CDR3 sequence is 14 residues long. The trim removed 0 bases at V and 4 bases at J, leaving 1 base unmatched. CDR3 region: CASSLGDSYNEQFF. The DNA of the CDR3 is TGCGCCAGCAGCTTGGGGGACAGTTACAATGAGCAGTTCTTC.

This clone has more than one count but fewer than ten. The CDR3 here is CASGRRTGADYGYTF. As DNA, the CDR3 is TGTGCTAGTGGGCGTCGGACAGGCGCTGACTATGGCTACACCTTC. The chain has TRBV12-5 and TRBJ1-2; 7 nucleotides match TRBD1. This CDR3 has 15 residues. CDR1 LGHNT and CDR2 FRNRAP come from the germline V gene. J was trimmed by 3 bases and V by 6 bases; bases with no gene match: 10. Full variable domain (remainder filled in from reference TRBV12-5 and TRBJ1-2): DARVTQTPRHKVTEMGQEVTMRCQPILGHNTVFWYRQTMMQGLELLAYFRNRAPLDDSGMPKDRFSAEMPDATLATLKIQPSEPRDSAVYFCASGRRTGADYGYTFGSGTRLTVV.

This clone was seen more than once but under ten times. V is TRBV30 and J is TRBJ2-6; 7 bases line up with TRBD1. With V trimmed by 1 base and J by 3 bases, 6 bases remained unmatched. Germline CDR1 reads GTSNPN; CDR2 reads SVGIG (reference sequence). The CDR3 length is 16 residues. The DNA of the CDR3 is TGTGCCTGGAGTGAGGGGGCGCCATATGGGGCCAACGTCCTGACTTTC. This codes for CAWSEGAPYGANVLTF.

V usage is TRBV10-2 and J usage is TRBJ2-1; D perhaps matches TRBD2 (5 bases). CDR3 length: 13 residues. Trimming took 6 bases from V and 7 from J, leaving 13 bases between them. The germline V gene encodes CDR1 WSHSY and CDR2 SAAADI. CDR3 residues: CASSRGVGNEQFF. In DNA, the CDR3 is TGCGCCAGCAGCCGGGGTGTAGGGAATGAGCAGTTCTTC.

This clone was found a few times. V and J are TRBV7-9 and TRBJ1-2; D remains unclear. V was shortened by 6 bases and J by 3 bases, with 17 bases between the two germline ends. The germline gives CDR1 SEHNR, CDR2 FQNEAQ (reference sequence). The CDR3 length is 15 residues. CDR3 protein: CASRKSVRGDYGYTF. The CDR3 bases are TGTGCCAGCAGAAAGTCCGTACGGGGAGACTATGGCTACACCTTC. The full variable domain, in which reference TRBV7-9 and TRBJ1-2 provide the parts outside the CDR3, is DTGVSQNPRHKITKRGQNVTFRCDPISEHNRLYWYRQTLGQGPEFLTYFQNEAQLEKSRLLSDRFSAERPKGSFSTLEIQRTEQGDSAMYLCASRKSVRGDYGYTFGSGTRLTVV.

This clone was observed a handful of times. This chain uses TRBV9 with TRBJ1-1; no reliable D call. The CDR3 is 14 residues long. CDR1 and CDR2 (germline): SGDLS, YYNGEE. V lost 3 bases to trimming and J lost 6 bases, with 15 bases between them. The CDR3 protein is CASSALTGRAEAFF. The CDR3 DNA sequence: TGTGCCAGCAGCGCCCTCACCGGGCGGGCTGAAGCTTTCTTT.

This clone was detected a few times. The chain employs TRBV4-1 and TRBJ1-4; 11 bases are a match to TRBD1. In germline, CDR1 is MGHRA, CDR2 YSYEKL. V shed 0 bases, J shed 7 bases, and the junction held 1 base outside the gene matches. This CDR3 has 15 amino acids. CDR3 sequence reads: CASSQDGTGGEKLFF. CDR3 coding DNA: TGCGCCAGCAGCCAAGACGGGACAGGGGGTGAAAAACTGTTTTTT.

The chain couples TRBV2 to TRBJ2-1; 8 positions agree with TRBD1. The V segment lost 4 bases and the J segment 0 bases; nucleotides outside the gene matches: 8. The CDR3 has 17 residues. Per germline, CDR1 SNHLY and CDR2 FYNNEI. CDR3 sequence (DNA): TGTGCCAGCAGTGTGACATACAGGGGGAGCTCCTACAATGAGCAGTTCTTC. Amino acids: CASSVTYRGSSYNEQFF.

The rearrangement uses TRBV11-2 and TRBJ2-1, with 7 bases aligning to TRBD1. The CDR3 is made up of 15 amino acids. The germline V gene has CDR1 SGHAT and CDR2 FQNNGV. Unmatched junction bases numbered 7, after V lost 4 bases and J lost 4 bases. CDR3 nucleotides: TGTGCCAGCAGCTACGTGACAGGGAATTACAATGAGCAGTTCTTC. This translates into CASSYVTGNYNEQFF.

The V call is TRBV6-5, the J call TRBJ2-3; 8 bases fit TRBD1. The germline gives CDR1 MNHEY, CDR2 SVGAGI. The trim removed 0 bases at V and 2 bases at J, leaving 4 bases unmatched. The CDR3 runs to 16 residues. Here the CDR3 reads CASSYSGQGFTDTQYF. CDR3 sequence (DNA): TGTGCCAGCAGTTACTCAGGACAGGGCTTCACAGATACGCAGTATTTT.

Only one count was recorded for this clone. V gene TRBV11-2 combines with J gene TRBJ2-5; D might be TRBD2 (5 bases). The CDR3 has 13 amino acids. Trimming shortened V by 6 bases and J by 5 bases, and 13 bases separated the two germline ends. Germline V lookup: CDR1 SGHAT, CDR2 FQNNGV. The CDR3 spells CASREGRIETQYF. CDR3 coding DNA: TGTGCCAGCAGAGAGGGCCGAATCGAGACCCAGTACTTC.

The chain couples TRBV7-9 to TRBJ2-2; D not certain. V was pared by 5 bases and J by 4 bases, with 8 bases between. The CDR3 is made up of 13 amino acids. Germline CDR1 is SEHNR and CDR2 is FQNEAQ (reference sequence). In DNA, the CDR3 is TGTGCCAGCAGCCGGTCGGGCACCGGGGAGCTGTTTTTT. Encoded protein: CASSRSGTGELFF. The full variable domain, completed using reference TRBV7-9 and TRBJ2-2, is DTGVSQNPRHKITKRGQNVTFRCDPISEHNRLYWYRQTLGQGPEFLTYFQNEAQLEKSRLLSDRFSAERPKGSFSTLEIQRTEQGDSAMYLCASSRSGTGELFFGEGSRLTVL.

This clone is a singleton in its sample. The chain joins TRBV30 to TRBJ1-6, with D possibly being TRBD1 (5 bases). CDR1 is GTSNPN and CDR2 is SVGIG in the germline V gene (reference sequence). Deletions cut 0 bases from V and 7 bases from J, with 7 bases between. The CDR3 sequence is 13 residues long. The CDR3, as DNA: TGTGCCTGGAGTGTGGGACCGAATTCACCCCTCCACTTT. Its protein product is CAWSVGPNSPLHF.

The chain carries TRBV30 and TRBJ2-3, with 10 bases aligning to TRBD2. This CDR3 region has 13 residues. The germline CDR1 and CDR2 sequences are GTSNPN and SVGIG (reference sequence). J gave up 9 bases and V 0 bases, and 3 bases lay outside the gene matches. CDR3 sequence: CAWSVPAGGTQYF. The DNA for the CDR3 is TGTGCCTGGAGTGTACCAGCGGGGGGGACGCAGTATTTT. Filled out from reference TRBV30 and TRBJ2-3, the complete variable domain reads SQTIHQWPATLVQPVGSPLSLECTVEGTSNPNLYWYRQAAGRGLQLLFYSVGIGQISSEVPQNLSASRPQDRQFILSSKKLLLSDSGFYLCAWSVPAGGTQYFGPGTRLTVL.